Following are 29 T cell receptor beta chains from one sample sequenced in a study of T cells in Graves' hyperthyroidism and ophthalmopathy. The investigators amplified TCR beta CDR3 regions from RNA transcripts. A set of HTBI primers served as the primers for a first-round RT-PCR of the TCR CDR3. A single record per CDR3 protein comes from TCRdb applying MiXCR to the multiplex PCR reads. Found here are around 690,000 distinct CDR3 sequences, 17% of them singletons; the top ten hold about 14%. Sequenced material: blood. These receptors originate from a man over 45 with Graves' hyperthyroidism.

The chain combines TRBV7-3 with TRBJ2-1, with 9 bases identical to TRBD1. Trimming took 1 base from V and 6 from J; bases not matched to a gene: 19. The CDR3 has 20 residues. CDR1 is SGHTA, CDR2 FQGTGA, per germline. The CDR3 loop reads CASSLKGPGQGTRTGNEQFF. The CDR3, as DNA: TGTGCCAGCAGCTTAAAGGGGCCGGGACAGGGAACAAGAACTGGCAATGAGCAGTTCTTC.

This clonotype was observed a few times. This sequence joins TRBV6-1 and TRBJ2-1; 7 nucleotides align to TRBD1. Trimming removed 7 bases from V and 4 bases from J; junction bases left unmatched: 10. CDR1 is MNHNS, CDR2 SASEGT, per germline. This CDR3 spans 15 amino acids. CDR3 residues: CASTPARQGYNEQFF. Here the CDR3 DNA reads TGTGCCAGCACTCCTGCCCGACAGGGTTACAATGAGCAGTTCTTC.

This clonotype came up many times. The J gene is TRBJ1-4, the V gene TRBV30; no clear D gene. This CDR3 has 13 amino acids. The germline V and J ends were trimmed by 1 base and 6 bases, with 9 bases remaining between them. The germline V gene encodes CDR1 GTSNPN and CDR2 SVGIG (reference sequence). The chain's CDR3 is CAWSGGLDEKLFF. CDR3 DNA sequence: TGTGCCTGGAGTGGAGGTTTGGATGAAAAACTGTTTTTT.

Only one count was recorded for this clonotype. This may be a read error: a much more frequent sequence differs by one nucleotide. The chain uses TRBV7-2 and TRBJ2-1; TRBD2 matches at 7 bases. The CDR3 has 15 residues. Germline V lookup: CDR1 SGHTA, CDR2 FQGNSA. The CDR3 bases are TGTGCCAGCAGCCTTAAAACGGGAGGCTACAATGAGCTGTTCTTC. Its translation is CASSLKTGGYNELFF.

V and J are TRBV29-1 and TRBJ2-7, with D unclear. Germline V gene data show CDR1 as SQVTM and CDR2 as ANQGSEA. CDR3 size: 13 residues. V was cut by 6 bases and J by 3 bases, with 15 bases left in between. For the CDR3, the DNA is TGCAGCGTGCTGATGCCCCAGAGCTACGAGCAGTACTTC. Its translation is CSVLMPQSYEQYF.

This clonotype showed up just a few times. CDR3 sequence: CASSPTGQSNTGELFF. The DNA of the CDR3 is TGTGCCAGCAGCCCAACGGGACAATCGAACACCGGGGAGCTGTTTTTT. The V and J genes are TRBV9 and TRBJ2-2; the D gene is possibly TRBD1 (6 bases). Trimming left V 4 bases short and J 0 bases short, with 13 bases between. The CDR3 consists of 16 residues. Germline V gives CDR1 SGDLS, CDR2 YYNGEE.

This clonotype was found a few times. The chain carries TRBV7-9 and TRBJ1-1; possibly TRBD1 for D (5 bases). The CDR3 loop spans 13 amino acids. Trimming took 0 bases from V and 7 from J, leaving 9 bases between them. CDR1 SEHNR and CDR2 FQNEAQ come from the germline V gene (reference sequence). This CDR3 reads CASSLAGLDEAFF. The CDR3 DNA reads TGTGCCAGCAGCTTAGCGGGGCTGGATGAAGCTTTCTTT.

There are many counts of this clonotype. V gene TRBV12-3 or TRBV12-4 combines with J gene TRBJ1-1; D unresolved. The CDR3 sequence is 12 residues long. V lost 2 bases and J 4 bases, leaving 5 bases between the germline ends. The CDR3 DNA reads TGTGCCAGCAGTTTATCATCCACTGAAGCTTTCTTT. This encodes CASSLSSTEAFF.

This chain connects TRBV24-1 to TRBJ2-1; D is tentatively TRBD1 or TRBD2 (5 bases each). The ends were cut back, 3 bases at V and 6 bases at J, with 11 bases in the middle. Germline CDR1 is KGHDR and CDR2 is SFDVKD. The CDR3 is made up of 14 amino acids. The CDR3 region has the DNA TGTGCCACCAGTGATGTGGGGACCCTCAATGAGCAGTTCTTC. Its protein is CATSDVGTLNEQFF.

The chain links TRBV7-9 to TRBJ2-1, with D possibly TRBD2 on 6 matching bases. Germline CDR1 SEHNR, CDR2 FQNEAQ (reference sequence). The CDR3 length is 17 residues. The V and J ends lost 0 bases and 7 bases respectively, with 19 bases between them. The CDR3 DNA sequence: TGTGCCAGCAGCTTAGCTGCGGGACCGGGACTGCATAATGAGCAGTTCTTC. Protein product: CASSLAAGPGLHNEQFF. The variable domain in full, with the rest retrieved from reference TRBV7-9 and TRBJ2-1, is DTGVSQNPRHKITKRGQNVTFRCDPISEHNRLYWYRQTLGQGPEFLTYFQNEAQLEKSRLLSDRFSAERPKGSFSTLEIQRTEQGDSAMYLCASSLAAGPGLHNEQFFGPGTRLTVL.

This clonotype was observed at least ten times. The CDR3 spells CASSAQVLMNTEAFF. DNA of the CDR3: TGTGCCAGCAGCGCACAGGTACTTATGAACACTGAAGCTTTCTTT. J is TRBJ1-1 and V is TRBV11-2; a weak D match, TRBD1 (5 bases). Germline assignment: CDR1 SGHAT and CDR2 FQNNGV. CDR3 length: 15 amino acids. Trimming took off 5 bases at V and 0 bases at J, with 13 bases between the two ends.

In this sample, this clonotype turned up a few times. The V gene is TRBV7-3, the J gene TRBJ2-6; D is perhaps TRBD1 (6 bases). The CDR3 length is 16 residues. Germline CDR1 and CDR2: SGHTA and FQGTGA. Trimming pared 5 bases from V and 0 bases from J, leaving 11 bases between. Written as DNA, the CDR3 is TGTGCCAGCAGCCATGGACAGCTCTCTGGGGCCAACGTCCTGACTTTC. Translation gives CASSHGQLSGANVLTF.

This clonotype showed up many times. V and J are TRBV6-2 or TRBV6-3 and TRBJ2-1; no reliable D call. This CDR3 has 18 amino acids. With 0 bases removed from V and 5 bases from J, the gap between germline ends came to 20 bases. The germline V gene encodes CDR1 MNHEY and CDR2 SVGEGT. CDR3 sequence: CASSYSLPPMPKHNEQFF. In DNA, the CDR3 is TGTGCCAGCAGTTACTCCCTTCCGCCCATGCCCAAACACAATGAGCAGTTCTTC.

The rearrangement links TRBV28 to TRBJ2-1; 13 bases align to TRBD2. From germline, CDR1 is MDHEN and CDR2 SYDVKM. V gave up 6 bases and J gave up 10 bases; unmatched junction bases: 9. The CDR3 extends over 15 amino acids. CDR3 region: CASSPGLAGVQEQFF. The CDR3 DNA sequence: TGTGCCAGCAGCCCTGGACTAGCGGGAGTTCAGGAGCAGTTCTTC.

In DNA form, the CDR3 reads TGTGCCAGCATCCCCGGGGCTTTCTTT. Its protein product is CASIPGAFF. V usage is TRBV9 and J usage is TRBJ1-1; D unclear. Germline V gives CDR1 SGDLS, CDR2 YYNGEE. Trimming cost V 6 bases and J 11 bases, with 8 bases left between them. There are 9 residues in the CDR3.

Of note for this clonotype: Given a much more abundant clone one base away, this may be a read error. The rearrangement links TRBV6-1 to TRBJ2-3, with TRBD1 identical over 7 bases. The J call is uncertain, as TRBJ1-5 better fits the DNA end. This CDR3 region has 14 residues. Germline-derived CDR1 and CDR2 are MNHNS and SASEGT. CDR3 loop: CASSIKRGTDTQHF. Here the CDR3 DNA reads TGTGCCAGCAGCATAAAACGTGGGACAGATACGCAGCATTTT.

Ten or more counts support this clonotype. V gene TRBV6-1 combines with J gene TRBJ2-2; the match to TRBD1 covers 8 bases. This CDR3 comprises 17 residues. CDR1 and CDR2 from the germline V gene are MNHNS and SASEGT. With 6 bases clipped from V and 2 bases from J, the junction kept 11 bases outside the gene matches. The CDR3 here is CASRNRRQGQNTGELFF. The DNA for the CDR3 is TGTGCCAGCAGGAATCGAAGACAGGGGCAAAACACCGGGGAGCTGTTTTTT.

V and J are TRBV24-1 and TRBJ2-3; 8 bases are shared with TRBD2. Per the germline V gene, CDR1 is KGHDR and CDR2 is SFDVKD. The CDR3 sequence is 14 residues long. The V segment lost 7 bases and the J segment 2 bases; nucleotides outside the gene matches: 4. In DNA form, the CDR3 reads TGTGCCACCAGAAAAGCGGGAGCCACAGATACGCAGTATTTT. The encoded protein is CATRKAGATDTQYF.

To note about this clonotype: Since a much larger clone is just one base distant, this may be a read error. The V call is TRBV20-1, the J call TRBJ2-5, with D perhaps TRBD2 (5 bases). The CDR3 extends over 14 amino acids. Germline CDR1 DFQATT, CDR2 SNEGSKA (reference sequence). V dropped 5 bases and J dropped 0 bases, with 13 bases sitting between them. CDR3 bases: TGCAGTGCTGTCGCTAGAGGGTACCAAGAGACCCAGTACTTC. Translated: CSAVARGYQETQYF.

This clonotype was found many times. The gene calls are TRBV12-3 or TRBV12-4 and TRBJ1-4; TRBD1 agrees at 12 bases. The CDR3 runs to 15 residues. V lost 6 bases and J lost 7; bases outside the gene matches: 6. The CDR3 bases are TGTGCCAGCAGGGGACAGGGGGCAATGACTGAAAAACTGTTTTTT. Its protein is CASRGQGAMTEKLFF.

The genes are TRBV10-1 and TRBJ2-7; 7 bases fit TRBD2. The CDR3 is 15 residues long. CDR1 and CDR2 (germline): WNHNN, SYGVQD (reference sequence). Unmatched junction bases numbered 8, after V lost 6 bases and J lost 0 bases. The CDR3 protein is CASSPLAESSYEQYF. CDR3 in DNA: TGCGCCAGCAGCCCTCTAGCGGAGAGCTCCTACGAGCAGTACTTC.

The genes are TRBV13 and TRBJ2-7; 8 bases match TRBD2. Per germline, CDR1 PRHDT and CDR2 FYEKMQ (reference sequence). There are 15 residues in the CDR3. The ends lost 5 bases at V and 0 bases at J; junction bases unmatched: 6. The DNA of the CDR3 is TGTGCCAGCAGCCCATGGACTAGCAGCTCCTACGAGCAGTACTTC. Its protein product is CASSPWTSSSYEQYF. The whole variable domain, remainder taken from reference TRBV13 and TRBJ2-7, is AAGVIQSPRHLIKEKRETATLKCYPIPRHDTVYWYQQGPGQDPQFLISFYEKMQSDKGSIPDRFSAQQFSDYHSELNMSSLELGDSALYFCASSPWTSSSYEQYFGPGTRLTVT.

The genes are TRBV30 and TRBJ1-6; D ambiguous. This CDR3 has 13 residues. CDR1 and CDR2 from the germline V gene are GTSNPN and SVGIG (reference sequence). V lost 4 bases and J lost 10, with 14 bases in between. The CDR3 spells CAWTRHSGSPLHF. The CDR3 coding sequence is TGTGCCTGGACCAGGCACTCTGGGTCACCCCTCCACTTT.

This clonotype was counted between two and nine times. The chain uses TRBV7-9 and TRBJ1-1, with 9 nucleotides matching TRBD1. Germline V lookup: CDR1 SEHNR, CDR2 FQNEAQ (reference sequence). The CDR3 has 16 amino acids. Trimming cost V 5 bases and J 5 bases; bases outside gene matches: 12. Here the CDR3 DNA reads TGTGCCAGCAGCCTTCTACAGGGGGCTTTGAGGACTGAAGCTTTCTTT. This sequence encodes CASSLLQGALRTEAFF. The variable domain in full, with the rest retrieved from reference TRBV7-9 and TRBJ1-1, is DTGVSQNPRHKITKRGQNVTFRCDPISEHNRLYWYRQTLGQGPEFLTYFQNEAQLEKSRLLSDRFSAERPKGSFSTLEIQRTEQGDSAMYLCASSLLQGALRTEAFFGQGTRLTVV.

The genes are TRBV19 and TRBJ2-1, with D perhaps TRBD1 or TRBD2 (6 bases each). Deletions cut 4 bases from V and 9 bases from J, with 10 bases between. The CDR3 spans 12 residues. In germline, CDR1 is LNHDA, CDR2 SQIVND (reference sequence). Here the CDR3 reads CASSKQGGEQFF. DNA for the CDR3: TGTGCCAGTAGTAAACAGGGAGGTGAGCAGTTCTTC.

This clonotype was observed at least ten times. The chain has TRBV28 and TRBJ2-1; D may be TRBD2 (6 bases). The CDR3 covers 14 residues. Trimming stripped 4 bases from V and 10 bases from J, with 17 bases between. Germline loops: CDR1 MDHEN, CDR2 SYDVKM. The DNA of the CDR3 is TGTGCCAGCAGTTCGACGGGGAGGTTTTCGGAGCAGTTCTTC. It is translated as CASSSTGRFSEQFF.

The chain recombines TRBV6-2 or TRBV6-3 with TRBJ2-7; D is perhaps TRBD1 (6 bases). V lost 4 bases, J lost 4 bases, and 11 bases lay in between. The germline gives CDR1 MNHEY, CDR2 SVGEGT. There are 13 residues in the CDR3. CDR3: CASSLYREYEQYF. CDR3 nucleotides: TGTGCCAGCAGTTTGTACAGGGAGTACGAGCAGTACTTC.

J is TRBJ1-2 and V is TRBV12-3 or TRBV12-4; 8 nucleotides agree with TRBD1. CDR3 length: 15 residues. The ends lost 5 bases at V and 4 bases at J; junction bases unmatched: 9. DNA for the CDR3: TGTGCCAGCAGTCCCTGGACAGGGAACCCCTATGGCTACACCTTC. The encoded protein is CASSPWTGNPYGYTF.

This clonotype was seen ten or more times. V is TRBV11-2 and J is TRBJ2-1; D gene ambiguous. Looked up from germline, CDR1 is SGHAT and CDR2 is FQNNGV. Trimming removed 0 bases from V and 8 bases from J, with 14 bases in between. The CDR3 consists of 15 residues. As DNA, the CDR3 is TGTGCCAGCAGCTTAGAGATTGCGCTAGACCATGAGCAGTTCTTC. Translation: CASSLEIALDHEQFF. The whole variable domain, remainder taken from reference TRBV11-2 and TRBJ2-1, is EAGVAQSPRYKIIEKRQSVAFWCNPISGHATLYWYQQILGQGPKLLIQFQNNGVVDDSQLPKDRFSAERLKGVDSTLKIQPAKLEDSAVYLCASSLEIALDHEQFFGPGTRLTVL.